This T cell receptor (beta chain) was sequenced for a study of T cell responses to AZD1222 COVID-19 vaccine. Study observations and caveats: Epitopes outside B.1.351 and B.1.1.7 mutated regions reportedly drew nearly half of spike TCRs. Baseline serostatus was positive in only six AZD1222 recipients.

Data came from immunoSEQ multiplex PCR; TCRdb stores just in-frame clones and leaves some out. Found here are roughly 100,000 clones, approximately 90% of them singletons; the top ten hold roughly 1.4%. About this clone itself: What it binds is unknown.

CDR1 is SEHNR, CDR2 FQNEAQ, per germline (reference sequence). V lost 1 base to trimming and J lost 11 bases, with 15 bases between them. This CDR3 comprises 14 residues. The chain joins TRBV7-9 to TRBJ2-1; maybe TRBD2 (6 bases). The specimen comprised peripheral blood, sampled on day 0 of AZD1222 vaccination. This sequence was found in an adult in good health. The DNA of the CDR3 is TGTGCCAGCAGCTTAGGGGGGACTGAAGCAAAGCAGTTCTTC. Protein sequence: CASSLGGTEAKQFF.